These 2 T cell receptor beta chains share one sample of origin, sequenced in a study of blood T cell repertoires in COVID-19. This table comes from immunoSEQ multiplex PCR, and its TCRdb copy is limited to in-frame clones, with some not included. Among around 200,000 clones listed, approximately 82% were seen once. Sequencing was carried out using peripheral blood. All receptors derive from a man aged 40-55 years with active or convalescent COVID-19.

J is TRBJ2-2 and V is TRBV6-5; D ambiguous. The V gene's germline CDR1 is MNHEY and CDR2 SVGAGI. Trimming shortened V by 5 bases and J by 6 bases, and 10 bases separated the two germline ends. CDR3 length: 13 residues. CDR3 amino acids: CASSIRGSGELFF. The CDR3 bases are TGTGCCAGCAGTATAAGAGGATCCGGGGAGCTGTTTTTT.

CDR3 nucleotides: TGTGCCAGCAGCCCCTCGGACAGGGCGGAGACCCAGTACTTC. It yields the protein CASSPSDRAETQYF. The V and J genes are TRBV3-1 (or the pseudogene TRBV3-2) and TRBJ2-5; 8 bases line up with TRBD1. Germline CDR1 is LGHDT and CDR2 is YNNKEL (reference sequence). The CDR3 has 14 amino acids. V lost 4 bases, J lost 5 bases, and 6 bases stayed unmatched.